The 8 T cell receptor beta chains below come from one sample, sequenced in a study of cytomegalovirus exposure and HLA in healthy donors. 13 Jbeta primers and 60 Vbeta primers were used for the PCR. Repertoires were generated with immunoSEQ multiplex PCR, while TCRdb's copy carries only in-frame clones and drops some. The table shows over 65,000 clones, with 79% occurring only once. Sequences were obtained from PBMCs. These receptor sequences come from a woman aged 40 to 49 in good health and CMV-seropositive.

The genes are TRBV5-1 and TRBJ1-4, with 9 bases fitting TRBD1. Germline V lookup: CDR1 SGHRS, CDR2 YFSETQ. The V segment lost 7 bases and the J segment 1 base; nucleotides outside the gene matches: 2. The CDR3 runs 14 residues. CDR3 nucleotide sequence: TGCGCCAGCGGACAGGGGAGAACTAATGAAAAACTGTTTTTT. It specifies CASGQGRTNEKLFF.

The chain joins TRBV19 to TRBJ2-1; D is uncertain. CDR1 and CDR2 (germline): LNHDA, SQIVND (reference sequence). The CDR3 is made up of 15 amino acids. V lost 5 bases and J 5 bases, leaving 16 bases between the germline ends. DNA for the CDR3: TGTGCCAGTAGTGAGGTCACTCAATGGGACAATGAGCAGTTCTTC. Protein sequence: CASSEVTQWDNEQFF.

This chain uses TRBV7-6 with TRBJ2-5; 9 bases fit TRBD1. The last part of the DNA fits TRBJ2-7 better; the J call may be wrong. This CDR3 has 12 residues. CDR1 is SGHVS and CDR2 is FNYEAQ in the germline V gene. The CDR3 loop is CASSTGGNEQYF. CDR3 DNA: TGTGCCAGCAGCACAGGGGGCAACGAGCAGTACTTC.

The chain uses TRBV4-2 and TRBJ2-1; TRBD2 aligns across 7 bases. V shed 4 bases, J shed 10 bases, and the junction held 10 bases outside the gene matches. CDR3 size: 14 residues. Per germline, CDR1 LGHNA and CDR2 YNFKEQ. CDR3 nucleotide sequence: TGTGCCAGCAGCCCTAGGGAGGGAACCTCAGAGCAGTTCTTC. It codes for CASSPREGTSEQFF.

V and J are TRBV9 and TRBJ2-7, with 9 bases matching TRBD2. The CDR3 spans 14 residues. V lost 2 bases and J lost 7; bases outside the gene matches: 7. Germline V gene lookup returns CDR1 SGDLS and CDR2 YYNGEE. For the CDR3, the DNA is TGTGCCAGCAGCGTGGGACTAGCTGAAGGTGAGCAGTACTTC. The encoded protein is CASSVGLAEGEQYF.

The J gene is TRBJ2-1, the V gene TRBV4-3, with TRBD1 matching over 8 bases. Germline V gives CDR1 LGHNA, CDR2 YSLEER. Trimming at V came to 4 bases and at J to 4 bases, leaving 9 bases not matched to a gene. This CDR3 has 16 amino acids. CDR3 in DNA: TGCGCCAGCAGCCTCGGCGACAGGGGAATTTACAATGAGCAGTTCTTC. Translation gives CASSLGDRGIYNEQFF.

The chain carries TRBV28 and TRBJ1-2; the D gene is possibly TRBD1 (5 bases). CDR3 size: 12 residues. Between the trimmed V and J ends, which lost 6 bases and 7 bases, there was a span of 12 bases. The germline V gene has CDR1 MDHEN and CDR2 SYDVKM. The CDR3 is CASREGVLGYTF. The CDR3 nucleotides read TGTGCCAGCAGGGAAGGGGTGCTTGGCTACACCTTC.

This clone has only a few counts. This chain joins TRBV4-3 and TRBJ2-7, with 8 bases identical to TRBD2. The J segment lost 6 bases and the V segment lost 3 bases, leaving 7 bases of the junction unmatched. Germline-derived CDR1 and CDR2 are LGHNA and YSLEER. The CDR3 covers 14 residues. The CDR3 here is CASSQQRESPEQYF. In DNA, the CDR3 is TGCGCCAGCAGCCAGCAGCGGGAGTCTCCCGAGCAGTACTTC.